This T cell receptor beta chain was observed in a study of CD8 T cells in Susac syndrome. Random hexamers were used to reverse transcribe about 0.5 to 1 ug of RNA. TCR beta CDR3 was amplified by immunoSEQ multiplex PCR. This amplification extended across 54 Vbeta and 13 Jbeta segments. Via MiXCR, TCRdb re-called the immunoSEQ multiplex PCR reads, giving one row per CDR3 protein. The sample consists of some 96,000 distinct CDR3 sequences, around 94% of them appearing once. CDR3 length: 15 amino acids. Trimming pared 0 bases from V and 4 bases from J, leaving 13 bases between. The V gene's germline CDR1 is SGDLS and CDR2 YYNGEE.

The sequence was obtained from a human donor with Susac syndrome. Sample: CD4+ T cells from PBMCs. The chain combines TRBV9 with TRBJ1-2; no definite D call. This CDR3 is CASSVVGQASYGYTF. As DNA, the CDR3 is TGTGCCAGCAGCGTAGTTGGGCAGGCCAGCTATGGCTACACCTTC. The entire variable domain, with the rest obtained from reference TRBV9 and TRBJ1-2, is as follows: DSGVTQTPKHLITATGQRVTLRCSPRSGDLSVYWYQQSLDQGLQFLIQYYNGEERAKGNILERFSAQQFPDLHSELNLSSLELGDSALYFCASSVVGQASYGYTFGSGTRLTVV.